This is a list of T cell receptor beta chains from one sample in a study of T cell repertoires in cytomegalovirus infection. TCRdb itself ran the reads through MiXCR, one entry per CDR3 protein. The sample gives around 900,000 distinct CDR3 sequences, around 31% of which show up once; about an eighth is in the top ten. No antigen has been assigned to these receptors. The sample was cultured CD8+ T cells from PBMCs, taken from culture after CMV antigen stimulation. These receptors were taken from a human donor in good health (CMV status not recorded). Some clones in this sample may be carry-over from other donors' samples. Both conserved end residues are trimmed from each CDR3.

>TRBV5-5|10|TRBJ2-1
ASTWGVNEQF
>TRBV7-9|12|TRBJ1-2
ASSFSSAYYGYT
>TRBV7-9|12|TRBJ2-3
ASSHLTTTNTQY
>TRBV7-3|12|TRBJ2-1
ASSPDSGSNEQF
>TRBV10-1|12|TRBJ2-2
ASNLSGDTGELF
>TRBV12-3/TRBV12-4|16|TRBJ2-3
ASSLLAGGKFSTDTQY
>TRBV5-6|15|TRBJ1-6
ASSLDSQGAYNSPLH
>TRBV4-1|11|TRBJ1-2
ASSQDRRYGYT
>TRBV7-9|14|TRBJ2-1
ASSLAATGLRNEQF
>TRBV19|15|TRBJ2-1
ASSPISGGALYNEQF
>TRBV11-2|15|TRBJ1-1
ASSLIPRDNQNTEAF
>TRBV2|13|TRBJ2-1
ASSEWLAAGNEQF
>TRBV4-1|14|TRBJ2-3
ASRFRTSGVADTQY
>TRBV7-3|11|TRBJ1-4
ASSLGPGEKLF
>TRBV2|13|TRBJ1-5
ASSDPDVRNQPQH
>TRBV12-3/TRBV12-4|10|TRBJ1-2
ASTSGPPGYT
>TRBV12-3/TRBV12-4|10|TRBJ2-5
ASSLNPETQY
>TRBV6-5|10|TRBJ2-1
ASVSSGGADF
>TRBV6-2/TRBV6-3|14|TRBJ1-5
ASRYRTAIPGQPQH